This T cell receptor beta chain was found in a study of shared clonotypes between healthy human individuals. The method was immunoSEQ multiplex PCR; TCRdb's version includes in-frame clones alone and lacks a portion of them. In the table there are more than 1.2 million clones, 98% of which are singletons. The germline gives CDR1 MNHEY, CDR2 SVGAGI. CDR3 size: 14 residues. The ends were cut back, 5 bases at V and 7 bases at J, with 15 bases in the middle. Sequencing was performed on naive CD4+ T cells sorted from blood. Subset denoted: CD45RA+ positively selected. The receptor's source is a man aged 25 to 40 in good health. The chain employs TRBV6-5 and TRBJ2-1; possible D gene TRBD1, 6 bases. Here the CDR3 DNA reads TGTGCCAGCAGTCCCCAAATACAGGGAAATGAGCAGTTCTTC. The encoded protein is CASSPQIQGNEQFF.